The entry that follows covers one T cell receptor (beta chain) sequence. The target antigen is unknown. The V gene's germline CDR1 is SGHRS and CDR2 YFSETQ. The CDR3 has 15 amino acids. Deletions cut 3 bases from V and 0 bases from J, with 12 bases between. These data belong to a study of CD8 T cells in Susac syndrome. Whole-study results and caveats: In Susac syndrome, the CD4+ T cell repertoires did not show clonal expansion.

The T cells that were sequenced for TCR beta were CD8+ and CD4+ cells from blood. A quantity of about 0.5 to 1 ug RNA underwent reverse transcription using random hexamers. TCRdb redid the calling of the immunoSEQ multiplex PCR reads with MiXCR, one entry per CDR3 protein. The sample lists more than 200,000 distinct CDR3 sequences, roughly 93% seen once, with about 0.15% in the top ten. The receptor was isolated from a human donor with Susac syndrome. V gene TRBV5-1 combines with J gene TRBJ1-1; D is uncertain. The sequenced material came from CD4+ T cells from PBMCs. For the CDR3, the DNA is TGCGCCAGCAGCTCTCAATCTAGGGTGAACACTGAAGCTTTCTTT. Translation: CASSSQSRVNTEAFF.